This T cell receptor beta chain originates from a study of immune reconstitution after stem cell transplant in scleroderma. The CDR3 extends over 17 amino acids. TCRdb fed the RT-PCR reads into MiXCR, producing one record per CDR3 protein. The repertoire includes some 3,500 distinct CDR3 sequences, approximately 5.9% of them detected once, and roughly 14% sits in the top ten. In its sample, this clonotype ranks as medium-sized. The receptor was isolated from a female donor with systemic sclerosis. This specimen was taken before or after autologous hematopoietic stem cell transplantation (not recorded which). J is TRBJ2-1 and V is TRBV21-1; TRBD2, the table's D call, was not compared with the DNA. TRBV21-1 is marked as a pseudogene. The CDR3 loop reads CASSGLGGEGPYNEQFF. The CDR3 region has the DNA TGTGCCAGCAGCGGACTCGGAGGGGAGGGGCCCTACAATGAGCAGTTCTTC.